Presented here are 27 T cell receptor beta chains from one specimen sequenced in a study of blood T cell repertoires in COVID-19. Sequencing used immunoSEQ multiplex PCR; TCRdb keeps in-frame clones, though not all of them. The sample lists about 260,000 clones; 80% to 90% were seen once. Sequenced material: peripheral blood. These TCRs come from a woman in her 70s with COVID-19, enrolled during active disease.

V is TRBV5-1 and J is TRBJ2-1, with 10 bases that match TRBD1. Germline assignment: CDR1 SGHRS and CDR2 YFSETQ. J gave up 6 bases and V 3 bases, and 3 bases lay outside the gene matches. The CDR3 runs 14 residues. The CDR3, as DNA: TGCGCCAGCAGCTCTCGGACAGGGGGCAATGAGCAGTTCTTC. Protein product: CASSSRTGGNEQFF.

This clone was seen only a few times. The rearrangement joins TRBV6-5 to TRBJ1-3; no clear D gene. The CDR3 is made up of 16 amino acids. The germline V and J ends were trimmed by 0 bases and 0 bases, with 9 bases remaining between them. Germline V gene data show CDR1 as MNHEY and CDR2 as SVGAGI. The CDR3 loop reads CASSYSKHLSGNTIYF. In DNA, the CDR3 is TGTGCCAGCAGTTACTCGAAACATCTCTCTGGAAACACCATATATTTT.

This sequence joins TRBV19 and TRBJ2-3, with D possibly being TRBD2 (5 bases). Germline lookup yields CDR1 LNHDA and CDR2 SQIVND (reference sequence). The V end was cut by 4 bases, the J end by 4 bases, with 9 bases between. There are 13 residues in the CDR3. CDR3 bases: TGTGCCAGTAGTACCAGCGGTGCAGATACGCAGTATTTT. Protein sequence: CASSTSGADTQYF.

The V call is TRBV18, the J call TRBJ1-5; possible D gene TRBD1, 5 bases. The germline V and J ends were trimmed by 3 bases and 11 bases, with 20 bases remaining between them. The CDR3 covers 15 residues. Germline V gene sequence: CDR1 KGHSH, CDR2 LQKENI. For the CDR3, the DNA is TGTGCCAGCTCACCCCAGAGTGATGGGAAAGGGGCCCAGCATTTT. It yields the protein CASSPQSDGKGAQHF. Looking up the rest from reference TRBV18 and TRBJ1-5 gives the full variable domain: NAGVMQNPRHLVRRRGQEARLRCSPMKGHSHVYWYRQLPEEGLKFMVYLQKENIIDESGMPKERFSAEFPKEGPSILRIQQVVRGDSAAYFCASSPQSDGKGAQHFGDGTRLSIL.

The CDR3 DNA follows: TGTGCCAGTTCTAAACTACAGGGGGCCTATCAGCCCCAGCATTTT. Translated, it gives CASSKLQGAYQPQHF. The V gene is TRBV27, the J gene TRBJ1-5; 9 bases fit TRBD1. CDR1 is MNHEY and CDR2 is SMNVEV in the germline V gene (reference sequence). CDR3 length: 15 residues. Trimming cost V 9 bases and J 5 bases; bases outside gene matches: 11.

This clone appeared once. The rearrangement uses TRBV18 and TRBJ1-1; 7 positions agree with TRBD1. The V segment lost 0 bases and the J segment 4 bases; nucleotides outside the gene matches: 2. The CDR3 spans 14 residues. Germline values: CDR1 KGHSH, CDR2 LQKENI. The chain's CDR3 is CASSPPGQPTEAFF. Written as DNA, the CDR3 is TGTGCCAGCTCACCACCGGGACAGCCCACTGAAGCTTTCTTT.

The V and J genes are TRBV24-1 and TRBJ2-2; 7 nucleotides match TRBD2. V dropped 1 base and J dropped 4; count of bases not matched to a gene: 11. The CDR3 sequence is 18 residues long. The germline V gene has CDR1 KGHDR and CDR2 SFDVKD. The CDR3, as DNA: TGTGCCACCAGTGATTTACCCCGGGGAGGGGCTGCCACCGGGGAGCTGTTTTTT. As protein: CATSDLPRGGAATGELFF.

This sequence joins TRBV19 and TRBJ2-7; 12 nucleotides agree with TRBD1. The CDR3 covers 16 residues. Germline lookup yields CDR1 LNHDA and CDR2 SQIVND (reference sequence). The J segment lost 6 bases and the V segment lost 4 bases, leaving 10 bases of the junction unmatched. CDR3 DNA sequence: TGTGCCAGTAGTAGTTCCGGGACAGGGGGCGAGTCCGAGCAGTACTTC. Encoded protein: CASSSSGTGGESEQYF.

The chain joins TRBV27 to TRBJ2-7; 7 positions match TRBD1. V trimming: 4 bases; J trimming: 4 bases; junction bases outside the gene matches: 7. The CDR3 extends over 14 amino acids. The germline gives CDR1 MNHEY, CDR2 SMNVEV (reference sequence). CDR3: CASSSRDSYYEQYF. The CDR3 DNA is TGTGCCAGCAGTTCCCGGGACAGTTATTACGAGCAGTACTTC.

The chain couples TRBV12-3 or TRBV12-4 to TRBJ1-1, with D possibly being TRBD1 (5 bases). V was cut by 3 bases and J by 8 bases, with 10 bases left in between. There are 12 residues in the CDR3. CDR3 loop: CASSFYGGEAFF. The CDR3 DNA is TGTGCCAGCAGTTTCTACGGGGGAGAAGCTTTCTTT.

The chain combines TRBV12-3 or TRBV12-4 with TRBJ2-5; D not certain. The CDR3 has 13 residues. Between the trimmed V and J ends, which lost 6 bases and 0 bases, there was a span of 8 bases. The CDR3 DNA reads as TGTGCCAGCAGGGCATCGTACCAAGAGACCCAGTACTTC. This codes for CASRASYQETQYF.

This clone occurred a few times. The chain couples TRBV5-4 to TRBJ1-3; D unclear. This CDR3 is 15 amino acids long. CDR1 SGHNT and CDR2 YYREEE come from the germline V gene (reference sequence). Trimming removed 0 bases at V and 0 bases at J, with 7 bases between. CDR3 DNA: TGTGCCAGCAGCTTGGCGGGAATCTCTGGAAACACCATATATTTT. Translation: CASSLAGISGNTIYF.

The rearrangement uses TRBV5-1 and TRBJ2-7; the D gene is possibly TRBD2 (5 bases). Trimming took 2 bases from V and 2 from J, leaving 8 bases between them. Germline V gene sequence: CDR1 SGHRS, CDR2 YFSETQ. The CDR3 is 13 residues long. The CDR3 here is CASSFFGTYEQYF. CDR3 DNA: TGCGCCAGCAGCTTTTTCGGGACCTACGAGCAGTACTTC.

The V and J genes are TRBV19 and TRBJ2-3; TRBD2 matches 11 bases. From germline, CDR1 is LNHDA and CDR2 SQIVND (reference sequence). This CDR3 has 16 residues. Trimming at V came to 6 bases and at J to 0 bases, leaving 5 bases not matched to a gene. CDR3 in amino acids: CASSTTSGTSTDTQYF. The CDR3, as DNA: TGTGCCAGTAGCACGACTAGCGGGACAAGCACAGATACGCAGTATTTT.

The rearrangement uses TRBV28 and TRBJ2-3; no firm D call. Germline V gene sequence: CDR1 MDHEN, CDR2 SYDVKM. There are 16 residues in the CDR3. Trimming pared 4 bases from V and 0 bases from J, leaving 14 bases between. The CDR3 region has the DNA TGTGCCAGCAGTTCTCCCCGCGGATCTAGCACAGATACGCAGTATTTT. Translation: CASSSPRGSSTDTQYF.

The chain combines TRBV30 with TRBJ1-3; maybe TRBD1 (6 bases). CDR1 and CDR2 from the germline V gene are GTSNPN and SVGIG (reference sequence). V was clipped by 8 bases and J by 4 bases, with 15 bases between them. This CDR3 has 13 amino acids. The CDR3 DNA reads TGTGCCCGGCGCGGGGGCATGGGAAACACCATATATTTT. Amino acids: CARRGGMGNTIYF.

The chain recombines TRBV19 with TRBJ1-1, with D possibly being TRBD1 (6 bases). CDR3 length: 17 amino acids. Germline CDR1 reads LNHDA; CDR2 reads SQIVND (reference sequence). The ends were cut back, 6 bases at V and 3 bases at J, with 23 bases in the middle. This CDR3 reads CASRDQGSPLRDTEAFF. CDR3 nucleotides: TGTGCCAGTAGGGATCAGGGGTCCCCTCTACGGGACACTGAAGCTTTCTTT.

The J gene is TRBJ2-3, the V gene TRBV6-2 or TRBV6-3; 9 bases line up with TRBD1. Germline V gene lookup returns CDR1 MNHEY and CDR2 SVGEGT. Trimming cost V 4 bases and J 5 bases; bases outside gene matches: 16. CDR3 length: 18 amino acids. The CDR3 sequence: CASSSPLGGTGLEDTQYF. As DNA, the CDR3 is TGTGCCAGCAGTTCCCCCTTGGGTGGGACAGGGCTCGAAGATACGCAGTATTTT.

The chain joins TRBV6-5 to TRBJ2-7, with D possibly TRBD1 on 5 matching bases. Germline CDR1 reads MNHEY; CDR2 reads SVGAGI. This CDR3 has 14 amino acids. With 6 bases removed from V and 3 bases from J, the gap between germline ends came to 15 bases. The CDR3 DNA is TGTGCCAGCAGGAGGACATACCAAAACTACGAGCAGTACTTC. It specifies CASRRTYQNYEQYF.

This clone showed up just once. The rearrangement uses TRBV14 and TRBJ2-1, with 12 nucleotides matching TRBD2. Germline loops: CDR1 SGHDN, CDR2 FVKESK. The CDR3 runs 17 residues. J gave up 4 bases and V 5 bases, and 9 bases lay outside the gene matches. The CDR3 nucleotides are TGTGCCAGCAGCTACGGGACTAGCGGGCCTCCTTACAATGAGCAGTTCTTC. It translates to CASSYGTSGPPYNEQFF. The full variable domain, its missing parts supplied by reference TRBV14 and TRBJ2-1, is EAGVTQFPSHSVIEKGQTVTLRCDPISGHDNLYWYRRVMGKEIKFLLHFVKESKQDESGMPNNRFLAERTGGTYSTLKVQPAELEDSGVYFCASSYGTSGPPYNEQFFGPGTRLTVL.

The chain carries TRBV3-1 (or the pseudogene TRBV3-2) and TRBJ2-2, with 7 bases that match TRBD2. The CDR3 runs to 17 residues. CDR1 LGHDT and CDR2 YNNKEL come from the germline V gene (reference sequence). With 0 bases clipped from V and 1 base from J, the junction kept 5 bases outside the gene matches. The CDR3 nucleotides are TGTGCCAGCAGCCAAGATTTCGGGGGGAGGAACACCGGGGAGCTGTTTTTT. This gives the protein CASSQDFGGRNTGELFF.

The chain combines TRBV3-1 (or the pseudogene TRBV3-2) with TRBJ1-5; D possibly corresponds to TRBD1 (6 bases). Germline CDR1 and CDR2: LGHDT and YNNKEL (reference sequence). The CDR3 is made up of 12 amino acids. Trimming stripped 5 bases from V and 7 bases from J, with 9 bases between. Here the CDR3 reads CASSGGGQPQHF. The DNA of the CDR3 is TGTGCCAGCAGCGGGGGGGGCCAGCCCCAGCATTTT.

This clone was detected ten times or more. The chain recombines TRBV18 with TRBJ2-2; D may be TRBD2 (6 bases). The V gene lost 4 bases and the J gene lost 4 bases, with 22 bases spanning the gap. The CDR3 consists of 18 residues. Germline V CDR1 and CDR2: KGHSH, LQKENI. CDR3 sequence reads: CASSQWPPSAQFTGELFF. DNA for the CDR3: TGTGCCAGCTCACAATGGCCTCCTAGCGCCCAGTTCACCGGGGAGCTGTTTTTT.

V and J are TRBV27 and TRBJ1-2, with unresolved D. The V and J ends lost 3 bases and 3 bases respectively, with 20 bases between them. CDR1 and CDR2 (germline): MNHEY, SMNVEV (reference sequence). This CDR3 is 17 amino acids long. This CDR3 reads CASSFRRHVGSDYGYTF. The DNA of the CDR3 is TGTGCCAGCAGTTTTCGGAGGCACGTGGGGTCTGACTATGGCTACACCTTC.

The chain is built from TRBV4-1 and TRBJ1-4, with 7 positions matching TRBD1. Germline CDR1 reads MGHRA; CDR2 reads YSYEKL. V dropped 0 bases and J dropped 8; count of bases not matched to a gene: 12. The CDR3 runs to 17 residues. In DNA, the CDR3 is TGCGCCAGCAGCCAAGATATGTCCGGAGACAGGGCGGAAAAACTGTTTTTT. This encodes CASSQDMSGDRAEKLFF.

DNA of the CDR3: TGTGCCTGGAGTGTAGGCCAGGACACCGGGGAGCTGTTTTTT. It codes for CAWSVGQDTGELFF. The chain couples TRBV30 to TRBJ2-2; D is unclear. CDR1 and CDR2 from the germline V gene are GTSNPN and SVGIG (reference sequence). The CDR3 spans 14 residues. The V end lost 0 bases, the J end lost 3 bases, and 8 bases lay between the germline ends.

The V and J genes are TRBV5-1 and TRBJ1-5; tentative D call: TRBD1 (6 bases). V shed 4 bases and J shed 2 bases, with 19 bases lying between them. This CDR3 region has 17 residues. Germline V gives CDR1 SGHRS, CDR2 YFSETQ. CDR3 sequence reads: CASSPLGGADGNQPQHF. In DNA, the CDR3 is TGCGCCAGCAGCCCCTTGGGGGGGGCAGACGGCAATCAGCCCCAGCATTTT.